The rows below give T cell receptor beta chains drawn from one sample of a study of identical twins. TCRdb reprocessed the 5' RACE reads with MiXCR, giving one entry per CDR3 protein. The sample includes around 480,000 distinct CDR3 sequences, more than 13% of them seen just once. These data were also reused for a study on yellow fever vaccine responses in identical twins.

Material: CD4+ T cells sorted from blood. The receptors shown here come from a woman younger than 35 in good health. The CDR3 runs from the conserved cysteine through the conserved F or W. D genes are given only for firm matches. Size is omitted from some rows. Given values are once, few, many or a class for expanded clones.

D,size,V,J,CDR3,DNA
-,-,TRBV5-1,TRBJ2-6,CASSLVGESGANVLTF,TGCGCCAGCAGCTTGGTAGGGGAGTCTGGGGCCAACGTCCTGACTTTC
-,-,TRBV12-3/TRBV12-4,TRBJ2-3,CASSYSGGQSTDTQYF,TGTGCCAGCAGTTATTCCGGGGGACAGAGCACAGATACGCAGTATTTT
TRBD1,few,TRBV24-1,TRBJ2-3,CATSDRQGPSTDTQYF,TGTGCCACCAGTGATCGACAGGGCCCCAGCACAGATACGCAGTATTTT
TRBD2,once,TRBV24-1,TRBJ2-2,CATSDVASGGNTGELFF,TGTGCCACCAGTGATGTCGCTAGCGGGGGGAACACCGGGGAGCTGTTTTTT
-,few,TRBV12-3/TRBV12-4,TRBJ2-1,CASNLNGGQVKQFF,TGTGCCAGCAACCTAAACGGGGGGCAGGTAAAGCAGTTCTTC
TRBD1,few,TRBV18,TRBJ2-1,CASSRDRGRDNEQFF,TGTGCCAGCTCTCGGGACAGGGGGCGCGACAATGAGCAGTTCTTC
TRBD1,few,TRBV20-1,TRBJ2-1,CSAGPGQGAGNEQFF,TGCAGTGCCGGCCCTGGACAGGGGGCGGGAAATGAGCAGTTCTTC
-,many,TRBV28,TRBJ2-4,CASSSPGLPLAKNIQYF,TGTGCCAGCAGTTCACCAGGACTGCCGTTAGCCAAAAACATTCAGTACTTC
-,few,TRBV2,TRBJ2-3,CASADLGAPDTQYF,TGTGCCAGCGCCGATTTGGGGGCCCCGGATACGCAGTATTTT
TRBD2,few,TRBV20-1,TRBJ2-5,CSARAPGLAVETQYF,TGCAGTGCTAGAGCCCCGGGACTAGCGGTGGAGACCCAGTACTTC
TRBD1,-,TRBV5-1,TRBJ2-1,CASSPSTGANEQFF,TGCGCCAGCAGCCCCTCGACAGGGGCCAATGAGCAGTTCTTC
-,few,TRBV20-1,TRBJ1-6,CSARRKQPPLGRYNSPLHF,TGCAGTGCTAGGCGTAAACAGCCACCACTCGGGCGGTATAATTCACCCCTCCACTTT
TRBD1,-,TRBV4-1,TRBJ2-7,CASSQDIPVQGPSVEIYEQYF,TGCGCCAGCAGCCAAGATATTCCAGTACAGGGGCCCTCAGTCGAAATCTACGAGCAGTACTTC
-,-,TRBV18,TRBJ1-1,CASSPGSGATTEAFF,TGTGCCAGCTCACCCGGATCAGGGGCTACCACTGAAGCTTTCTTT
TRBD1,-,TRBV28,TRBJ2-7,CASSPPGQTLYEQYF,TGTGCCAGCAGTCCCCCGGGACAGACCCTCTACGAGCAGTACTTC
TRBD2,-,TRBV29-1,TRBJ2-7,CSVEGGGKQYF,TGCAGCGTTGAAGGGGGGGGGAAACAGTACTTC
-,-,TRBV3-1,TRBJ2-1,CADARGKSYNEQFF,TGTGCCGATGCGAGGGGGAAGTCCTACAATGAGCAGTTCTTC
TRBD2,many,TRBV7-8,TRBJ2-6,CASSWGGAGANVLTF,TGTGCCAGCAGTTGGGGGGGAGCTGGGGCCAACGTCCTGACTTTC
TRBD1,few,TRBV6-1,TRBJ2-2,CASGLRQGNGELFF,TGTGCCAGCGGACTTCGACAGGGTAACGGGGAGCTGTTTTTT
TRBD2,-,TRBV12-3/TRBV12-4,TRBJ2-7,CASSSLTSGRARYYEQYF,TGTGCCAGCAGTTCGCTGACTAGCGGGAGGGCTCGTTACTACGAGCAGTACTTC
-,-,TRBV7-7,TRBJ2-1,CASSLTPHTSYNEQFF,TGTGCTAGCAGCTTAACACCCCATACCTCCTACAATGAGCAGTTCTTC
-,-,TRBV5-5,TRBJ2-3,CASSPGPSNTDTQYF,TGTGCCAGCAGCCCTGGGCCTTCTAACACAGATACGCAGTATTTT
-,-,TRBV28,TRBJ2-1,CASSSGERWYNEQFF,TGTGCCAGCAGTTCAGGGGAAAGGTGGTACAATGAGCAGTTCTTC
-,-,TRBV6-5,TRBJ2-3,CASSWGLSRDTQYF,TGTGCCAGCAGTTGGGGGTTGAGTCGTGATACGCAGTATTTT
TRBD2,few,TRBV7-2,TRBJ2-1,CASSRQTSGGADNEQFF,TGTGCCAGCAGCCGGCAAACTAGCGGGGGGGCAGACAATGAGCAGTTCTTC
-,-,TRBV5-1,TRBJ2-7,CASSEDRPGVGEQYF,TGCGCCAGCAGTGAAGACAGGCCTGGGGTGGGAGAGCAGTACTTC
-,many,TRBV12-3/TRBV12-4,TRBJ2-2,CASSLARTGTSNTGELFF,TGTGCCAGCAGTTTAGCGCGAACCGGGACCTCGAACACCGGGGAGCTGTTTTTT
-,-,TRBV21-1,TRBJ1-6,CASSKGRTANSPLHF,TGTGCCAGCAGCAAGGGCCGGACAGCTAATTCACCCCTCCACTTT
-,-,TRBV6-2/TRBV6-3,TRBJ2-2,CASSYSTYTGELFF,TGTGCCAGCAGTTACTCGACGTACACCGGGGAGCTGTTTTTT
-,-,TRBV4-3,TRBJ1-5,CASSQDAGTNLYSNQPQHF,TGCGCCAGCAGCCAAGATGCCGGGACGAACCTTTATAGCAATCAGCCCCAGCATTTT
-,few,TRBV6-2/TRBV6-3,TRBJ2-7,CASSYQRTGTLRYEQYF,TGTGCCAGCAGTTACCAAAGGACCGGGACTTTACGCTACGAGCAGTACTTC
TRBD1,-,TRBV5-6,TRBJ1-1,CASSLVQGGMEAFF,TGTGCCAGCAGCTTGGTTCAGGGGGGGATGGAAGCTTTCTTT
TRBD1,few,TRBV7-9,TRBJ2-3,CASSAGGITDTQYF,TGTGCCAGCAGCGCAGGGGGTATCACAGATACGCAGTATTTT
TRBD2,few,TRBV7-2,TRBJ2-3,CASSFSAGGAGDTQYF,TGTGCCAGCAGCTTTTCGGCGGGAGGAGCGGGAGATACGCAGTATTTT
-,-,TRBV5-6,TRBJ1-4,CASSSRFATNEKLFF,TGTGCCAGCAGCTCGCGGTTTGCAACTAATGAAAAACTGTTTTTT
-,few,TRBV5-5,TRBJ1-3,CASSLGQGFANTIYF,TGTGCCAGCAGCTTGGGCCAAGGCTTTGCGAACACCATATATTTT
TRBD2,-,TRBV24-1,TRBJ2-1,CATSDAGTSGITIFF,TGTGCCACCAGTGATGCCGGGACTAGCGGGATCACGATCTTCTTC
-,-,TRBV5-1,TRBJ2-1,CASSLALSRTNEQFF,TGCGCCAGCAGCTTGGCCTTGTCCCGGACCAATGAGCAGTTCTTC
-,-,TRBV12-3/TRBV12-4,TRBJ1-1,CASRRYDSGTEAFF,TGTGCCAGCAGAAGGTACGATTCAGGCACTGAAGCTTTCTTT
-,-,TRBV15,TRBJ2-5,CATGKTAQETQYF,TGTGCCACCGGTAAGACGGCCCAAGAGACCCAGTACTTC
-,many,TRBV12-3/TRBV12-4,TRBJ1-5,CASSSGVGQPQHF,TGTGCCAGCAGTTCGGGGGTGGGTCAGCCCCAGCATTTT